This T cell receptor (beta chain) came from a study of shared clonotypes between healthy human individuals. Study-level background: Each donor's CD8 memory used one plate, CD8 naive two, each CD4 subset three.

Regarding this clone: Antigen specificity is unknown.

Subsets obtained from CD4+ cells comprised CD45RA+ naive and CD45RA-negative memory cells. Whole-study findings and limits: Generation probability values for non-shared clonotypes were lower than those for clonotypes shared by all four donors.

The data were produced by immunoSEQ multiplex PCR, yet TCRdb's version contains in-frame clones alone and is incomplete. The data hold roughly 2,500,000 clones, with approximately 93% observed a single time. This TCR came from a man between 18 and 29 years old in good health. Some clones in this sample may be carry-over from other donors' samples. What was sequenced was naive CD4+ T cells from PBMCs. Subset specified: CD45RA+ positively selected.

The CDR3 loop is CASSSTGGNQPQHF. The CDR3 nucleotides read TGTGCCAGTAGTTCAACAGGGGGGAATCAGCCCCAGCATTTT. This sequence joins TRBV19 and TRBJ1-5; TRBD1 aligns across 8 bases. Germline loops: CDR1 LNHDA, CDR2 SQIVND (reference sequence). After removal of 5 bases from V and 4 bases from J, the junction contained 4 bases not matched to a gene. This CDR3 comprises 14 residues.